This TCR beta chain was captured by sequencing in a study of T cell responses to AZD1222 COVID-19 vaccine. The germline gives CDR1 SGHRS, CDR2 YFSETQ. V was cut by 0 bases and J by 0 bases, with 7 bases left in between. This CDR3 region has 15 residues. TCRdb keeps only in-frame clones here, not all; method: immunoSEQ multiplex PCR. The sample has 56,000 or so clones; 80% are singletons. This clone was recorded only once. The chain joins TRBV5-1 to TRBJ2-1; D is unresolved. The material sequenced was peripheral blood, taken 28 days after the second AZD1222 dose. This TCR came from an adult who received the AZD1222 COVID-19 vaccine. Here the CDR3 reads CASSLGASSYNEQFF. CDR3 in DNA: TGCGCCAGCAGCTTGGGAGCGAGCTCCTACAATGAGCAGTTCTTC.